A single sample is the source of the 22 T cell receptor beta chains below, sequenced in a study of vaccination and CD4 T cells after COVID-19. These receptors' targets are unknown. An Oncomine TCR Beta short-read assay was used to sequence the DNA from cultured CD4+ T cells. MiXCR, applied by TCRdb to the PCR reads, yields one record per CDR3 protein. This table has 15,000 to 20,000 distinct CDR3 sequences, 54% appearing once. Described time point: late sampling 161 to 241 days after vaccination in a few convalescent patients. Treatment specified: approximately 10-day PBMC culture with coronavirus spike peptide pools or control peptides (ViraFEST assay). Sample: CD4+ T cells from blood, cultured in vitro, taken about 7 months after SARS-CoV-2 vaccination. The receptor set was obtained from a human donor who had recovered from COVID-19.

The chain recombines TRBV11-3 with TRBJ2-7; 9 bases match TRBD1. Unmatched junction bases numbered 9, after V lost 4 bases and J lost 2 bases. Germline V gene data show CDR1 as SGHNT and CDR2 as YENEEA. The CDR3 consists of 16 residues. The CDR3 loop is CASSSTWGQGPYEQYF. In DNA form, the CDR3 reads TGTGCCAGCAGCTCAACCTGGGGACAGGGCCCCTACGAGCAGTACTTC. Full variable domain (remainder filled in from reference TRBV11-3 and TRBJ2-7): EAGVVQSPRYKIIEKKQPVAFWCNPISGHNTLYWYLQNLGQGPELLIRYENEEAVDDSQLPKDRFSAERLKGVDSTLKIQPAELGDSAVYLCASSSTWGQGPYEQYFGPGTRLTVT.

This chain connects TRBV7-2 to TRBJ1-2; D gene unclear. The CDR3 sequence is 13 residues long. CDR1 is SGHTA and CDR2 is FQGNSA in the germline V gene. V lost 5 bases to trimming and J lost 4 bases, with 11 bases between them. This CDR3 reads CASSPVRAYGYTF. As DNA, the CDR3 is TGTGCCAGCAGCCCCGTGCGGGCCTATGGCTACACCTTC.

The chain links TRBV6-1 to TRBJ1-5; D is uncertain. This CDR3 region has 14 residues. The V end was cut by 5 bases, the J end by 5 bases, with 13 bases between. Germline CDR1 MNHNS, CDR2 SASEGT. CDR3 residues: CASSTGDGYQPQHF. The CDR3 DNA reads as TGTGCCAGCAGTACCGGTGACGGTTATCAGCCCCAGCATTTT.

The gene calls are TRBV6-2 or TRBV6-3 and TRBJ2-7; the D gene is possibly TRBD1 (6 bases). V lost 0 bases to trimming and J lost 3 bases, with 15 bases between them. Per the germline V gene, CDR1 is MNHEY and CDR2 is SVGEGT. This CDR3 spans 16 amino acids. In DNA, the CDR3 is TGTGCCAGCAGTTACTCATCCGGACAGATGTACTACGAGCAGTACTTC. It codes for CASSYSSGQMYYEQYF.

The chain recombines TRBV7-8 with TRBJ1-5, with D perhaps matching TRBD1 (6 bases). V shed 0 bases and J shed 5 bases, with 8 bases lying between them. The germline gives CDR1 SGHVS, CDR2 FQNEAQ. The CDR3 loop spans 14 amino acids. The CDR3 is CASSLARGDQPQHF. The DNA for the CDR3 is TGTGCCAGCAGCTTAGCGAGGGGGGATCAGCCCCAGCATTTT.

The chain carries TRBV27 and TRBJ2-5; the match to TRBD1 covers 7 bases. The CDR3 covers 16 residues. Per germline, CDR1 MNHEY and CDR2 SMNVEV (reference sequence). The V segment lost 5 bases and the J segment 4 bases; nucleotides outside the gene matches: 13. The CDR3 protein is CASSNLPGQQRETQYF. CDR3 in DNA: TGTGCCAGCAGTAATTTACCGGGACAGCAGAGAGAGACCCAGTACTTC.

The chain recombines TRBV2 with TRBJ2-1, with D possibly being TRBD1 (5 bases). CDR1 is SNHLY and CDR2 is FYNNEI in the germline V gene. The germline V and J ends were trimmed by 2 bases and 2 bases, with 10 bases remaining between them. The CDR3 loop spans 15 amino acids. The chain's CDR3 is CASSERGATYNEQFF. The CDR3 DNA is TGTGCCAGCAGTGAAAGGGGCGCGACCTACAATGAGCAGTTCTTC.

The J gene is TRBJ2-3, the V gene TRBV6-5; D is unclear. Trimming took 2 bases from V and 4 from J, leaving 10 bases between them. The CDR3 contains 14 residues. The V gene's germline CDR1 is MNHEY and CDR2 SVGAGI. CDR3 protein: CASSYMGGADTQYF. In nucleotides, the CDR3 is TGTGCCAGCAGTTACATGGGTGGAGCAGATACGCAGTATTTT.

For the CDR3, the DNA is TGTGCCAGCAGCTGGGATAAAGGGGGCACCTACGAGCAGTACTTC. It specifies CASSWDKGGTYEQYF. The chain recombines TRBV7-8 with TRBJ2-7, with 7 bases aligning to TRBD1. The trim removed 4 bases at V and 2 bases at J, leaving 8 bases unmatched. The CDR3 is 15 residues long. The germline V gene has CDR1 SGHVS and CDR2 FQNEAQ.

A remark on this clonotype: As the CDR3 is not closed by the conserved phenylalanine or tryptophan, this likely results from a read error. This sequence joins TRBV20-1 and TRBJ1-2; D not resolved. CDR1 and CDR2 from the germline V gene are DFQATT and SNEGSKA (reference sequence). This CDR3 contains 14 residues. V was pared by 3 bases and J by 4 bases, with 15 bases between. The CDR3 DNA reads as TGCAGTGCTAGGTTGGCAGAACGTGGCTATGGCTACACCCTC. This encodes CSARLAERGYGYTL.

This chain uses TRBV7-2 with TRBJ2-3; D possibly corresponds to TRBD2 (5 bases). The V and J ends lost 3 bases and 1 base respectively, with 14 bases between them. This CDR3 contains 16 residues. The V gene's germline CDR1 is SGHTA and CDR2 FQGNSA. The CDR3 DNA sequence: TGTGCCAGCAGCTTGGGCAGCGGTGGGGGCACAGATACGCAGTATTTT. Protein: CASSLGSGGGTDTQYF.

The chain combines TRBV5-1 with TRBJ2-7; D may match TRBD1 or TRBD2 (5 bases each). CDR1 SGHRS and CDR2 YFSETQ come from the germline V gene. V lost 3 bases and J 5 bases, leaving 9 bases between the germline ends. The CDR3 consists of 12 residues. In DNA, the CDR3 is TGCGCCAGCAGCTGGTCGGGACACGAGCAGTACTTC. Its protein product is CASSWSGHEQYF.

Remarks on this clonotype: One end of the junction does not line up with germline, which may come from a read error. The chain carries TRBV20-1 and TRBJ2-5; 7 positions agree with TRBD1. The CDR3 runs 12 residues. Germline V lookup: CDR1 DFQATT, CDR2 SNEGSKA (reference sequence). CDR3 sequence (DNA): TGCAGTGGAGGGACAGATCAAGAGACCCAGTGCTTC. Amino acids: CSGGTDQETQCF.

The rearrangement links TRBV7-2 to TRBJ1-6; D remains ambiguous. CDR1 is SGHTA and CDR2 is FQGNSA in the germline V gene. The CDR3 runs 16 residues. V was pared by 6 bases and J by 0 bases, with 12 bases between. The CDR3 sequence is CASRLWVSSYNSPLHF. Written as DNA, the CDR3 is TGTGCCAGCAGACTTTGGGTGAGCTCCTATAATTCACCCCTCCACTTT.

This clonotype was observed a single time. The gene calls are TRBV20-1 and TRBJ2-7, with D perhaps TRBD1 (6 bases). Trimming left V 3 bases short and J 3 bases short, with 15 bases between. The CDR3 extends over 14 amino acids. CDR1 and CDR2 from the germline V gene are DFQATT and SNEGSKA (reference sequence). The CDR3 sequence is CSARDSQKLYEQYF. Here the CDR3 DNA reads TGCAGTGCTAGGGACAGCCAAAAACTCTACGAGCAGTACTTC.

This clonotype was recorded a few times. J is TRBJ1-1 and V is TRBV7-9; D gene uncertain. This CDR3 comprises 14 residues. CDR1 and CDR2 from the germline V gene are SEHNR and FQNEAQ (reference sequence). V was pared by 2 bases and J by 1 base, with 8 bases between. The CDR3 coding sequence is TGTGCCAGCAGCTTACGCTCAGGGAACACTGAAGCTTTCTTT. Its translation: CASSLRSGNTEAFF.

The chain links TRBV19 to TRBJ2-1; D not certain. Between the trimmed V and J ends, which lost 6 bases and 2 bases, there was a span of 8 bases. Germline lookup yields CDR1 LNHDA and CDR2 SQIVND (reference sequence). The CDR3 contains 13 residues. The CDR3 loop reads CASSQNTYNEQFF. The CDR3 nucleotides are TGTGCCAGTAGCCAAAATACCTACAATGAGCAGTTCTTC.

The chain joins TRBV5-1 to TRBJ1-1; unclear D gene. Trimming removed 0 bases from V and 5 bases from J, with 11 bases in between. The CDR3 is 14 residues long. In germline, CDR1 is SGHRS, CDR2 YFSETQ. The CDR3 nucleotides are TGCGCCAGCAGCTTGGAGGCGGGTGGGACTGAAGCTTTCTTT. Amino acid sequence: CASSLEAGGTEAFF. The full variable domain, rest sourced from reference TRBV5-1 and TRBJ1-1, is KAGVTQTPRYLIKTRGQQVTLSCSPISGHRSVSWYQQTPGQGLQFLFEYFSETQRNKGNFPGRFSGRQFSNSRSEMNVSTLELGDSALYLCASSLEAGGTEAFFGQGTRLTVV.

This clonotype rates as medium-sized. V is TRBV4-3 and J is TRBJ2-2; D is uncertain. The germline V and J ends were trimmed by 0 bases and 1 base, with 15 bases remaining between them. CDR1 is LGHNA, CDR2 YSLEER, per germline. This CDR3 is built from 18 residues. The CDR3 sequence: CASSQEAMAYLNTGELFF. CDR3 DNA sequence: TGCGCCAGCAGCCAAGAAGCGATGGCCTATCTGAACACCGGGGAGCTGTTTTTT.

The chain carries TRBV10-3 and TRBJ2-3, with TRBD2 matching over 16 bases. The ends lost 3 bases at V and 4 bases at J; junction bases unmatched: 10. The CDR3 has 19 amino acids. Germline CDR1 reads ENHRY; CDR2 reads SYGVKD. CDR3 nucleotides: TGTGCCATCAGTGATCAAACCGGGACTAGCGGGGGGGCAGCAGATACGCAGTATTTT. It translates to CAISDQTGTSGGAADTQYF.

This clonotype has a handful of counts. V and J are TRBV6-1 and TRBJ2-6; 7 bases map to TRBD2. Germline loops: CDR1 MNHNS, CDR2 SASEGT. J gave up 1 base and V 6 bases, and 6 bases lay outside the gene matches. The CDR3 is made up of 16 amino acids. Here the CDR3 reads CASSVAGLSGANVLTF. DNA of the CDR3: TGTGCCAGCAGCGTAGCGGGTTTGTCTGGGGCCAACGTCCTGACTTTC.

This sequence joins TRBV20-1 and TRBJ2-1; 13 bases fit TRBD2. The CDR3 totals 16 residues. J gave up 7 bases and V 5 bases, and 11 bases lay outside the gene matches. From germline, CDR1 is DFQATT and CDR2 SNEGSKA (reference sequence). The CDR3 region has the DNA TGCAGTGCTCCCCCCGGGACTAGCGGGGAGGGAAATGAGCAGTTCTTC. Translating gives CSAPPGTSGEGNEQFF.